Following are 20 T cell receptor beta chains from one sample sequenced in a study of cytomegalovirus exposure and HLA in healthy donors. This PCR relied on a set of 60 Vbeta primers and 13 Jbeta primers. Assay: immunoSEQ multiplex PCR; the TCRdb copy retains only in-frame clones and omits some. The sample includes roughly 120,000 clones, roughly 80% seen only once; the top ten take roughly 4.5%. Sequencing was carried out using PBMCs. The receptors were sampled from a man between 50 and 59 years old in good health and CMV-seropositive.

This chain links TRBV7-9 with TRBJ1-1, with no clear D. The length of the CDR3 is 15 residues. V was clipped by 3 bases and J by 4 bases, with 15 bases between them. Germline V gives CDR1 SEHNR, CDR2 FQNEAQ (reference sequence). CDR3 amino acids: CASSFRGGVSTEAFF. The CDR3 DNA follows: TGTGCCAGCAGCTTCCGGGGTGGGGTAAGCACTGAAGCTTTCTTT.

V gene TRBV4-2 combines with J gene TRBJ2-6; possible D gene TRBD1, 5 bases. V lost 0 bases and J 0 bases, leaving 6 bases between the germline ends. This CDR3 contains 16 residues. Germline V lookup: CDR1 LGHNA, CDR2 YNFKEQ. CDR3 in amino acids: CASSQDDSSGANVLTF. CDR3 bases: TGTGCCAGCAGCCAAGACGACAGCTCTGGGGCCAACGTCCTGACTTTC.

The J gene is TRBJ1-1, the V gene TRBV18; D is uncertain. The CDR3 contains 13 residues. V lost 6 bases and J 0 bases, leaving 8 bases between the germline ends. Germline V CDR1 and CDR2: KGHSH, LQKENI. For the CDR3, the DNA is TGTGCCAGCTCCCCTTTAATGAACACTGAAGCTTTCTTT. It translates to CASSPLMNTEAFF.

The chain joins TRBV19 to TRBJ1-2, with TRBD1 matching 8 bases. V trimming: 3 bases; J trimming: 6 bases; junction bases outside the gene matches: 6. Germline values: CDR1 LNHDA, CDR2 SQIVND (reference sequence). This CDR3 has 14 amino acids. The CDR3 bases are TGTGCCAGTAGTATCTCAGGGGGCTTGGATGGCTACACCTTC. Residues: CASSISGGLDGYTF.

This sequence joins TRBV27 and TRBJ2-3, with D perhaps TRBD2 (6 bases). V lost 2 bases, J lost 6 bases, and 15 bases lay in between. The CDR3 loop spans 15 amino acids. Germline CDR1 is MNHEY and CDR2 is SMNVEV (reference sequence). The DNA of the CDR3 is TGTGCCAGCAGTTTAGCGGGAAGTTATTGGGATACGCAGTATTTT. Amino acids: CASSLAGSYWDTQYF.

The chain couples TRBV4-3 to TRBJ1-2, with 9 bases fitting TRBD1. Germline CDR1 is LGHNA and CDR2 is YSLEER. The CDR3 length is 14 residues. V was clipped by 0 bases and J by 8 bases; unmatched bases: 4. In DNA, the CDR3 is TGCGCCAGCAGCCAAGAACAGGGGGCAGGCGGCTACACCTTC. Its protein is CASSQEQGAGGYTF.

The genes are TRBV2 and TRBJ1-4, with 9 positions matching TRBD1. CDR3 size: 19 residues. Trimming removed 7 bases from V and 0 bases from J; junction bases left unmatched: 15. The germline gives CDR1 SNHLY, CDR2 FYNNEI. CDR3 nucleotides: TGTGCCAGCATGAACGGAGGACAGGGGTCGCTTGCAACTAATGAAAAACTGTTTTTT. This encodes CASMNGGQGSLATNEKLFF. Full variable domain (remainder filled in from reference TRBV2 and TRBJ1-4): EPEVTQTPSHQVTQMGQEVILRCVPISNHLYFYWYRQILGQKVEFLVSFYNNEISEKSEIFDDQFSVERPDGSNFTLKIRSTKLEDSAMYFCASMNGGQGSLATNEKLFFGSGTQLSVL.

V and J are TRBV7-9 and TRBJ1-2; TRBD1 aligns across 9 bases. Losses at the gene ends were 4 bases for V and 4 bases for J; bases not matched to a gene: 7. CDR1 and CDR2 (germline): SEHNR, FQNEAQ (reference sequence). The CDR3 is 15 amino acids. DNA of the CDR3: TGTGCCAGCAGCTCGAGAGAGACAGGGGGCTATGGCTACACCTTC. It is translated as CASSSRETGGYGYTF.

J is TRBJ2-7 and V is TRBV25-1; 8 bases line up with TRBD1. This CDR3 is built from 14 residues. Germline V lookup: CDR1 MGHDK, CDR2 SYGVNS. Trimming took 6 bases from V and 0 from J; bases not matched to a gene: 4. As DNA, the CDR3 is TGTGCCAGCAGCGAGACAGGGGCCTCCTACGAGCAGTACTTC. It specifies CASSETGASYEQYF.

J is TRBJ2-1 and V is TRBV5-1, with TRBD2 identical over 8 bases. This CDR3 has 14 residues. The trim removed 7 bases at V and 9 bases at J, leaving 12 bases unmatched. CDR1 and CDR2 from the germline V gene are SGHRS and YFSETQ. CDR3 residues: CASREGEGLGEQFF. For the CDR3, the DNA is TGCGCCAGCCGGGAGGGGGAGGGCCTTGGTGAGCAGTTCTTC.

This clone was seen just once. The gene calls are TRBV5-1 and TRBJ1-2; maybe TRBD1 (5 bases). Trimming stripped 6 bases from V and 2 bases from J, with 17 bases between. CDR3 length: 15 residues. CDR1 and CDR2 (germline): SGHRS, YFSETQ. The CDR3 here is CASTSGGGSNYGYTF. The CDR3 DNA reads as TGCGCCAGCACCTCAGGTGGGGGGTCCAACTATGGCTACACCTTC.

The V gene is TRBV1, the J gene TRBJ2-1; the D segment call TRBD2 is taken from the table without a DNA check. TRBV1 is described as a pseudogene. The CDR3 has 18 residues. Here the CDR3 reads CTSSRTGEVLAGDNEQFF. CDR3 nucleotides: TGCACCAGCAGCCGGACAGGGGAGGTTCTAGCGGGGGACAATGAGCAGTTCTTC.

The genes are TRBV30 and TRBJ2-5, with 13 bases that match TRBD2. The CDR3 covers 15 residues. Germline loops: CDR1 GTSNPN, CDR2 SVGIG (reference sequence). V lost 0 bases to trimming and J lost 11 bases; unmatched junction nucleotides: 9. The CDR3 coding sequence is TGTGCCTGGAGTGTAGCGGTGGGACTAGCGGGGACTCAGTACTTC. Residues: CAWSVAVGLAGTQYF. The variable domain in full, with the rest retrieved from reference TRBV30 and TRBJ2-5, is SQTIHQWPATLVQPVGSPLSLECTVEGTSNPNLYWYRQAAGRGLQLLFYSVGIGQISSEVPQNLSASRPQDRQFILSSKKLLLSDSGFYLCAWSVAVGLAGTQYFGPGTRLLVL.

This clone was detected a few times. This chain joins TRBV5-1 and TRBJ2-3; 10 positions agree with TRBD1. The J segment lost 0 bases and the V segment lost 4 bases, leaving 2 bases of the junction unmatched. There are 15 residues in the CDR3. Germline V CDR1 and CDR2: SGHRS, YFSETQ. CDR3: CASSRQGASTDTQYF. In nucleotides, the CDR3 is TGCGCCAGCAGCCGACAGGGGGCTAGCACAGATACGCAGTATTTT.

The chain couples TRBV5-4 to TRBJ2-2, with TRBD1 matching 7 bases. CDR3 length: 15 residues. Germline CDR1 is SGHNT and CDR2 is YYREEE (reference sequence). V was clipped by 2 bases and J by 2 bases; unmatched bases: 3. Here the CDR3 reads CASSFGQANTGELFF. Here the CDR3 DNA reads TGTGCCAGCAGCTTCGGACAGGCCAACACCGGGGAGCTGTTTTTT.

This chain links TRBV27 with TRBJ1-2; 7 nucleotides match TRBD1. The CDR3 sequence is 16 residues long. The J segment lost 2 bases and the V segment lost 4 bases, leaving 10 bases of the junction unmatched. Per germline, CDR1 MNHEY and CDR2 SMNVEV (reference sequence). DNA of the CDR3: TGTGCCAGCAGTTCATTAAGACAGGGCCGGAACTATGGCTACACCTTC. Protein sequence: CASSSLRQGRNYGYTF.

The V call is TRBV19, the J call TRBJ2-7; 10 nucleotides agree with TRBD1. The CDR3 contains 16 residues. Looked up from germline, CDR1 is LNHDA and CDR2 is SQIVND (reference sequence). Trimming cost V 3 bases and J 7 bases; bases outside gene matches: 12. The CDR3 DNA reads TGTGCCAGTAGTATCCTGCCGGGACAGGGGACCAAGGAGCAGTACTTC. Residues: CASSILPGQGTKEQYF.

The chain couples TRBV7-2 to TRBJ2-7; a possible D gene is TRBD2 (7 bases). CDR3 length: 18 amino acids. The V gene lost 7 bases and the J gene lost 4 bases, with 29 bases spanning the gap. Germline-derived CDR1 and CDR2 are SGHTA and FQGNSA. The DNA of the CDR3 is TGTGCCAGCATCCTTGATCGGGGGGCCGGGAGCCAGGCGTACGAGCAGTACTTC. This codes for CASILDRGAGSQAYEQYF.

In regard to this clone: The same CDR3 arises from other DNA sequences in this sample as well. The V and J genes are TRBV4-1 and TRBJ1-6, with TRBD1 matching 11 bases. The CDR3 covers 15 residues. Germline values: CDR1 MGHRA, CDR2 YSYEKL. The junction had 4 bases not matched to a gene; V was cut back by 5 bases and J by 7 bases. CDR3 residues: CASSVGTGGNSPLHF. In DNA form, the CDR3 reads TGCGCCAGCAGCGTGGGGACAGGGGGGAATTCACCCCTCCACTTT.

V and J are TRBV7-2 and TRBJ2-3, with 10 bases aligning to TRBD1. V dropped 5 bases and J dropped 4; count of bases not matched to a gene: 9. Germline V gene sequence: CDR1 SGHTA, CDR2 FQGNSA. The CDR3 is 16 amino acids. The CDR3 loop reads CASSRGTGAQADTQYF. CDR3 DNA sequence: TGTGCCAGCAGCCGGGGGACAGGGGCGCAAGCAGATACGCAGTATTTT.